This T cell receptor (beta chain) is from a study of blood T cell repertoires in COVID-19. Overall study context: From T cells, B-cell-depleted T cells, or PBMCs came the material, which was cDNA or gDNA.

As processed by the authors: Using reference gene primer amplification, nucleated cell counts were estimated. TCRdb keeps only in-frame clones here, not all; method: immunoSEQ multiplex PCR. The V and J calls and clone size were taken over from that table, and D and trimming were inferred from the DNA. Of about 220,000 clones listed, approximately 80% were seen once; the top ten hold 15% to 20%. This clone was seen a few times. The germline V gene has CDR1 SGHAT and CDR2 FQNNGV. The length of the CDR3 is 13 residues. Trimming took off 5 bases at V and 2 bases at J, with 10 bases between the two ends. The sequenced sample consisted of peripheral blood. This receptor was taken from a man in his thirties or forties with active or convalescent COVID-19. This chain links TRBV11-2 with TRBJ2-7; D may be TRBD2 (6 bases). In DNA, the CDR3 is TGTGCCAGCAGCGTCAGGACTACCTACGAGCAGTACTTC. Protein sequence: CASSVRTTYEQYF.